A single sample gave rise to the 6 T cell receptor beta chains below, sequenced in a study of early T cells in non-severe SARS-CoV-2 infection. TCRdb analysed the 5' RACE reads with MiXCR anew, one entry per CDR3 protein. The table shows approximately 75,000 distinct CDR3 sequences, with roughly 15% occurring only once. The sequences come from whole blood, collected at baseline. All receptors come from an adult who was a healthcare worker with PCR-confirmed SARS-CoV-2 infection or an uninfected control (not recorded which).

The chain joins TRBV4-2 to TRBJ2-1; D is uncertain. The germline V gene has CDR1 LGHNA and CDR2 YNFKEQ. The CDR3 totals 15 residues. Trimming took 0 bases from V and 1 from J, leaving 7 bases between them. The CDR3 DNA sequence: TGTGCCAGCAGCCAAGATTTAACATCCTACAATGAGCAGTTCTTC. Translated: CASSQDLTSYNEQFF.

The V gene is TRBV27, the J gene TRBJ2-1; the D gene is possibly TRBD1 (6 bases). The CDR3 spans 14 residues. Germline V lookup: CDR1 MNHEY, CDR2 SMNVEV (reference sequence). V was cut by 6 bases and J by 4 bases, with 13 bases left in between. Here the CDR3 reads CASSPRDTYNEQFF. CDR3 sequence (DNA): TGTGCCAGCAGCCCAAGGGACACGTACAATGAGCAGTTCTTC.

The V and J genes are TRBV13 and TRBJ2-3; 8 bases are a match to TRBD2. This CDR3 spans 16 amino acids. Germline CDR1 and CDR2: PRHDT and FYEKMQ (reference sequence). The V and J ends lost 7 bases and 3 bases, in that order; junction bases with no gene match: 12. CDR3 nucleotide sequence: TGTGCCAGCAAATCTGAGAGAGGACTAGCTACAGATACGCAGTATTTT. It is translated as CASKSERGLATDTQYF.

This clonotype has a handful of counts. As DNA, the CDR3 is TGCGCCAGCCGCCCGACGACAGGGACGGAGCAGTACTTC. Protein: CASRPTTGTEQYF. The chain links TRBV5-1 to TRBJ2-7, with 7 bases fitting TRBD1. Germline CDR1 and CDR2: SGHRS and YFSETQ. V gave up 7 bases and J gave up 7 bases; unmatched junction bases: 11. This CDR3 is 13 amino acids long.

The chain has TRBV11-1 and TRBJ2-3; TRBD2 agrees at 9 bases. Unmatched junction bases numbered 9, after V lost 5 bases and J lost 6 bases. From germline, CDR1 is SGHAT and CDR2 FQDESV (reference sequence). The CDR3 loop spans 15 amino acids. In nucleotides, the CDR3 is TGTGCCAGCAGCCCGTTTAGCGGGAGTGGTGATACGCAGTATTTT. Translating gives CASSPFSGSGDTQYF.

The table lists this clonotype with many counts. The chain has TRBV5-1 and TRBJ1-1; D is perhaps TRBD1 (5 bases). Between the trimmed V and J ends, which lost 8 bases and 2 bases, there was a span of 13 bases. The length of the CDR3 is 13 residues. Per the germline V gene, CDR1 is SGHRS and CDR2 is YFSETQ. CDR3 DNA sequence: TGCGCCAGTTTCCAGGGTATAAACACTGAAGCTTTCTTT. It is translated as CASFQGINTEAFF.